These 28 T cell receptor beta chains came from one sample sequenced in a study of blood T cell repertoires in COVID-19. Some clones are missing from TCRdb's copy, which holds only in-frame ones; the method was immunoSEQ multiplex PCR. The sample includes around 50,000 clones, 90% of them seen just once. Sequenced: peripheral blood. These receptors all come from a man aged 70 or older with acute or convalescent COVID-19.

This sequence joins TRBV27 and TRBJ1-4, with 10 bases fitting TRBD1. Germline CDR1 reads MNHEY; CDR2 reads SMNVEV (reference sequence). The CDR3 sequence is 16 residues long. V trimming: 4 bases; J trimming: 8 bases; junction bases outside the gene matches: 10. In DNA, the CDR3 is TGTGCCAGCAGTTATGGGGGGGGGACAGGGGAAGAAAAACTGTTTTTT. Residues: CASSYGGGTGEEKLFF.

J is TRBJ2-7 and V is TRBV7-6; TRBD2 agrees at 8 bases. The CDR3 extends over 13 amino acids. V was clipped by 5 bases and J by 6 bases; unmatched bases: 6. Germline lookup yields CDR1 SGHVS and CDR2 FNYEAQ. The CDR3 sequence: CASSSRGGLEQYF. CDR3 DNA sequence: TGTGCCAGCAGCAGTCGGGGGGGCCTCGAGCAGTACTTC.

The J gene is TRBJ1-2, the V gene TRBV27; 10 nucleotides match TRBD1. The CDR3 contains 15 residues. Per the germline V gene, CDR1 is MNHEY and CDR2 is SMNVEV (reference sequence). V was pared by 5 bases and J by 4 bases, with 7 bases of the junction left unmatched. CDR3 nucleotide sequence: TGTGCCAGCAGTCTCAGGACAGGGGGAGTCTATGGCTACACCTTC. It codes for CASSLRTGGVYGYTF.

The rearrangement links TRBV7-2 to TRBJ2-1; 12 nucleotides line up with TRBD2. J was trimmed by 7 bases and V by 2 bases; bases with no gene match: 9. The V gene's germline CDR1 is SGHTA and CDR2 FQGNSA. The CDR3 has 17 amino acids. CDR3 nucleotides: TGTGCCAGCAGCTTAAGGCCGACTAGCGGGGGAACGAATGAGCAGTTCTTC. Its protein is CASSLRPTSGGTNEQFF.

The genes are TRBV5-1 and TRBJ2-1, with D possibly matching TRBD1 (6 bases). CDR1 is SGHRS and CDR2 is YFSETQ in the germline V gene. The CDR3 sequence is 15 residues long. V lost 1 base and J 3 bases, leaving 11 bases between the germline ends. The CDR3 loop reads CASSLSIQGYNEQFF. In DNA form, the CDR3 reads TGCGCCAGCAGCTTGTCGATACAGGGCTACAATGAGCAGTTCTTC.

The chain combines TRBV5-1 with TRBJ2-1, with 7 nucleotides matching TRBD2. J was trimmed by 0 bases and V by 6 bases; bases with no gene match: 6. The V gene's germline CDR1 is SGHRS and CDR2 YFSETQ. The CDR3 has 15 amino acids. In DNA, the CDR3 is TGCGCCAGCAACCCTACGGGGGGCTCCTACAATGAGCAGTTCTTC. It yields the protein CASNPTGGSYNEQFF.

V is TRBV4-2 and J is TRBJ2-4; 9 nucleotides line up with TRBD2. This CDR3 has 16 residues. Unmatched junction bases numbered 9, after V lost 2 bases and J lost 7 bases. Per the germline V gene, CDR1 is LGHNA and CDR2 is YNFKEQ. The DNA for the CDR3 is TGTGCCAGCAGCCAACGTGGCGGGGGGGCTTCGAACATTCAGTACTTC. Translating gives CASSQRGGGASNIQYF.

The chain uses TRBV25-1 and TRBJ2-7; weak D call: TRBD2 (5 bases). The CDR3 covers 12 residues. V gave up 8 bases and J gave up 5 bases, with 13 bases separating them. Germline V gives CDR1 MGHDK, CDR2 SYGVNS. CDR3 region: CASGQLRDEQYF. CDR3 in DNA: TGTGCCAGCGGTCAACTGAGGGACGAGCAGTACTTC.

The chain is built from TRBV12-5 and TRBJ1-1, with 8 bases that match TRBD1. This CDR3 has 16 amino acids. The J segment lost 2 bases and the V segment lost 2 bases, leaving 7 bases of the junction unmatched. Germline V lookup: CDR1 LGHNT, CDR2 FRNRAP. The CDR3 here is CASGLPDRVLNTEAFF. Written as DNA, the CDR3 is TGTGCTAGTGGTTTGCCGGACAGGGTCCTTAACACTGAAGCTTTCTTT.

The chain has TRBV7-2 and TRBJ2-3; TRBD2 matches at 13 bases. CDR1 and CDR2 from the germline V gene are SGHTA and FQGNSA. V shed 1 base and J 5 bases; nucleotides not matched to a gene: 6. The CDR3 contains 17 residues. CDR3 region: CASSLGAGLAGLDTQYF. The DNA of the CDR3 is TGTGCCAGCAGCTTAGGGGCGGGACTAGCGGGGCTAGATACGCAGTATTTT.

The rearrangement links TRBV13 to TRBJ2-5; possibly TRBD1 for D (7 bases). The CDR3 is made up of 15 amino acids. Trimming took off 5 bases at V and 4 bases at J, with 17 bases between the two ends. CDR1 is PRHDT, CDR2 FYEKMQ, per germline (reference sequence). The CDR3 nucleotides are TGTGCCAGCAGCGTACAGGGGACTGGTAGAGAGACCCAGTACTTC. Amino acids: CASSVQGTGRETQYF.

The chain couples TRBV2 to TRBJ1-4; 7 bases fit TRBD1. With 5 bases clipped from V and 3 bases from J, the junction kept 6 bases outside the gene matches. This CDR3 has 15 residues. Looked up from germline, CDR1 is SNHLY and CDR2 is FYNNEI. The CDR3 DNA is TGTGCCAGCAGTCTCAGGGGGGCGGCTAATGAAAAACTGTTTTTT. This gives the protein CASSLRGAANEKLFF.

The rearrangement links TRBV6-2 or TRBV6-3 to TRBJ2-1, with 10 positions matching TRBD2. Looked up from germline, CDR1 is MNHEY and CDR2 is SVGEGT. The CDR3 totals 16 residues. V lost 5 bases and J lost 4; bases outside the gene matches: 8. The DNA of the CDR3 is TGTGCCAGCAGTCGACGGACTAGCGGAATGTACAATGAGCAGTTCTTC. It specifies CASSRRTSGMYNEQFF.

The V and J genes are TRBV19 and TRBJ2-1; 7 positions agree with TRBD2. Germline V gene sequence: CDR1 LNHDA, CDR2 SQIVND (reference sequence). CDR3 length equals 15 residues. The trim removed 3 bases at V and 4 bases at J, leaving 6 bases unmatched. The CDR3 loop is CASSMLAGIYNEQFF. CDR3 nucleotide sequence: TGTGCCAGTAGTATGTTAGCGGGTATTTACAATGAGCAGTTCTTC.

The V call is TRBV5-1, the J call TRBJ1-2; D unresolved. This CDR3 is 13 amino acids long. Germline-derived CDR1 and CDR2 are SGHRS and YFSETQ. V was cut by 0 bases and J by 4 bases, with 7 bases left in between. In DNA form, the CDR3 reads TGCGCCAGCAGCTTGGACTCGTCCTATGGCTACACCTTC. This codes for CASSLDSSYGYTF.

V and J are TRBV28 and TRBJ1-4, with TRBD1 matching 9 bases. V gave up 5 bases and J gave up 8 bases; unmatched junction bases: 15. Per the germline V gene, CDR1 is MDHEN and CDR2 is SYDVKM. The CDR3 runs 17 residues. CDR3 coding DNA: TGTGCCAGCAGTAGTGGGGCTCTACAGGGGGCACGGGAAAAACTGTTTTTT. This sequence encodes CASSSGALQGAREKLFF.

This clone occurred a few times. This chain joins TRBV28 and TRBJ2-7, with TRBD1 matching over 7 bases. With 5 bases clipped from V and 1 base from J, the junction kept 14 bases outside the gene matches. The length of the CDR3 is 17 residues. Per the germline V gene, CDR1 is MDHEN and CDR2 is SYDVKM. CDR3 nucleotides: TGTGCCAGCAGTGCTAATACCCTAGGGACAGTGTCCTACGAGCAGTACTTC. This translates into CASSANTLGTVSYEQYF.

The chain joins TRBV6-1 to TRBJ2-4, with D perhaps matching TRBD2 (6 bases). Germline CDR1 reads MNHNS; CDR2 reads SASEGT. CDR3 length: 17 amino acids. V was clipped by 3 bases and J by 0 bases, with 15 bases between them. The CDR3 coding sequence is TGTGCCAGCAGTGAGGGGAGGCCTCCAATAGCCAAAAACATTCAGTACTTC. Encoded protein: CASSEGRPPIAKNIQYF.

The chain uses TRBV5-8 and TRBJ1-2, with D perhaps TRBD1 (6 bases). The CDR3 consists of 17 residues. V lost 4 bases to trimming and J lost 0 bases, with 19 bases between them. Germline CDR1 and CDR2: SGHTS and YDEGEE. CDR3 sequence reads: CASSRLAPGASNYGYTF. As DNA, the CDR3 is TGTGCCAGCAGCCGGCTGGCACCAGGGGCCTCTAACTATGGCTACACCTTC.

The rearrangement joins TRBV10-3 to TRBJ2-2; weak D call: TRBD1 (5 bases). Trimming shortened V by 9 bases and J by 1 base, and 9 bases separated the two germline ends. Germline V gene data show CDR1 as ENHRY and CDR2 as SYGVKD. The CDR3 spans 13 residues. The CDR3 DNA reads TGTGCCATTGCCACAGGGAACACCGGGGAGCTGTTTTTT. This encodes CAIATGNTGELFF.

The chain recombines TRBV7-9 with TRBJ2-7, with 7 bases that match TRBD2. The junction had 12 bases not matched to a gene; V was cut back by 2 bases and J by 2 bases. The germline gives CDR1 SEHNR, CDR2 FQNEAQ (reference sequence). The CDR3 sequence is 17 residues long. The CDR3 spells CASSLPRDGGTPYEQYF. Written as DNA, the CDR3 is TGTGCCAGCAGCTTACCTCGGGACGGGGGGACCCCCTACGAGCAGTACTTC.

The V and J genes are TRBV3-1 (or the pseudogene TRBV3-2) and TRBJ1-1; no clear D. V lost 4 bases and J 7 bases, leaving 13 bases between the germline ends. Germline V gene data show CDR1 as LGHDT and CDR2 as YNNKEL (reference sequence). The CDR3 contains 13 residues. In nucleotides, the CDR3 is TGTGCCAGCAGCCCTTGGGAAGGAGGTGAAGCTTTCTTT. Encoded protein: CASSPWEGGEAFF.

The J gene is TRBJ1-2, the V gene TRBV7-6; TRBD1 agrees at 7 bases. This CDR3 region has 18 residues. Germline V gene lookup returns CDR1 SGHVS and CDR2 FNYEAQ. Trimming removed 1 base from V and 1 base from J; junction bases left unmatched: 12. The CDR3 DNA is TGTGCCAGCAGCTTAGGACCTTACCGGGACAGCTTTAACTATGGCTACACCTTC. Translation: CASSLGPYRDSFNYGYTF.

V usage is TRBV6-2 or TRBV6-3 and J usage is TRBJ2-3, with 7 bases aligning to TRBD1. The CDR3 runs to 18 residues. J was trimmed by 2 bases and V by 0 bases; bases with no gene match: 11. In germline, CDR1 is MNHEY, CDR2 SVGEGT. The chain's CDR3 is CASSYSRPGQTYTDTQYF. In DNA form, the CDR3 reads TGTGCCAGCAGTTACTCCAGGCCGGGACAGACATACACAGATACGCAGTATTTT.

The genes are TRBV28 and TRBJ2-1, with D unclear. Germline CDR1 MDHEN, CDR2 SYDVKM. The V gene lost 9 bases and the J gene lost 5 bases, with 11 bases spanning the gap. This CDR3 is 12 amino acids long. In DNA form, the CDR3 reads TGTGCCAGTCAACTGAGCGACAATGAGCAGTTCTTC. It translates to CASQLSDNEQFF.

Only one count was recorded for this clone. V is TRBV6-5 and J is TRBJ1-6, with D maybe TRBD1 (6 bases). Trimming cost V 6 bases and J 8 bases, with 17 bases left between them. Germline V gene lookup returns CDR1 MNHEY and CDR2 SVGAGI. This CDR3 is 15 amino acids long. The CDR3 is CASRQGQLAYSPLHF. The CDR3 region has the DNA TGTGCCAGCAGACAGGGACAATTGGCCTATTCACCCCTCCACTTT.

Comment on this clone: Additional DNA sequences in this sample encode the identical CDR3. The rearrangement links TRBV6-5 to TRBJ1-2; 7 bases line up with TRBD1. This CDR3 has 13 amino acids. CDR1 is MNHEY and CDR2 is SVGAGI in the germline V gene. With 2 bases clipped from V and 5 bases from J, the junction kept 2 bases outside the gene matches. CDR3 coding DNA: TGTGCCAGCAGTTACAGACAGGGTTATGGCTACACCTTC. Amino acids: CASSYRQGYGYTF.

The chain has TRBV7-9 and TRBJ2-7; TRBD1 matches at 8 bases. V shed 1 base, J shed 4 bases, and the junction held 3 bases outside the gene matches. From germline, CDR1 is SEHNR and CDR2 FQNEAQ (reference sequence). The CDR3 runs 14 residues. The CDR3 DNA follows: TGTGCCAGCAGCTTAGGACAGGGGCATTACGAGCAGTACTTC. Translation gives CASSLGQGHYEQYF.